This T cell receptor beta chain originates from a study of blood T cells in healthy people across ages. The CDR3 extends over 13 amino acids. Germline CDR1 WNHNN, CDR2 SYGVQD (reference sequence). V was clipped by 4 bases and J by 1 base, with 7 bases between them. The table lists this clonotype with a few counts. Then a second PCR, running roughly 7 to 11 cycles, was carried out with a sample-barcoded 5' primer and a J-beta primer mix. TCRdb re-called the 5' RACE reads with MiXCR, one entry per CDR3 protein. The table has 600,000 or so distinct CDR3 sequences, roughly 20% seen once. Sequencing used blood. This rearrangement joins TRBV10-1 to TRBJ1-1; D call uncertain. This TCR came from a man in his 70s in good health. CDR3 in DNA: TGCGCCAGCAGTGGACACCCGAACACTGAAGCTTTCTTT. Its translation: CASSGHPNTEAFF.